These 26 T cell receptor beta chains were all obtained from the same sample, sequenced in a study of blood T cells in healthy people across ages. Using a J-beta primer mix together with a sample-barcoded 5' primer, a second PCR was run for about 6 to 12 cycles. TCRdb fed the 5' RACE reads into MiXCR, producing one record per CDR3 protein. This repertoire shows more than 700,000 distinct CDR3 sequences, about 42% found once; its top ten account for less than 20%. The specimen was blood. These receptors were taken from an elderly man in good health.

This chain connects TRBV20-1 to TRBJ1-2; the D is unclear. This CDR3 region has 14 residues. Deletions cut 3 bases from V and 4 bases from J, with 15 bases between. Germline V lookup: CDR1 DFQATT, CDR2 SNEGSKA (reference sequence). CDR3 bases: TGCAGTGCTAGCCTCCTTCGGGGTGGCTATGGCTACACCTTC. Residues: CSASLLRGGYGYTF.

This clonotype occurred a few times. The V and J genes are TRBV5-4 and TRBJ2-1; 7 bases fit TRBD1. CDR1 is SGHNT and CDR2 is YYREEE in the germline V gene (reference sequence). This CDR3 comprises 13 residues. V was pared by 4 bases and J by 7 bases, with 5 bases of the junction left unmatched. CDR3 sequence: CASSRGQTNEQFF. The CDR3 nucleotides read TGTGCCAGCAGCAGGGGACAGACGAATGAGCAGTTCTTC.

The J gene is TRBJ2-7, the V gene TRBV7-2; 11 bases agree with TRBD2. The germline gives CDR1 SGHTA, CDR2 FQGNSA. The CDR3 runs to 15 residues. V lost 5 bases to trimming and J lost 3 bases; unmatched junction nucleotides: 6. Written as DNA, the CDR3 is TGTGCCAGCAGCCTAAATAGCGGGAGGGACTACGAGCAGTACTTC. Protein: CASSLNSGRDYEQYF. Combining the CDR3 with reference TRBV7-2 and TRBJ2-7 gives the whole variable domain GAGVSQSPSNKVTEKGKDVELRCDPISGHTALYWYRQSLGQGLEFLIYFQGNSAPDKSGLPSDRFSAERTGGSVSTLTIQRTQQEDSAVYLCASSLNSGRDYEQYFGPGTRLTVT.

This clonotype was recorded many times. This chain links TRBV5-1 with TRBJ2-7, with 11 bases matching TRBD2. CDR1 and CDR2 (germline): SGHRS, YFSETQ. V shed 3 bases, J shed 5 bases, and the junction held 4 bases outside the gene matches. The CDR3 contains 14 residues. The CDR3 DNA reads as TGCGCCAGCAGCTACGGGACTAGCGGTAACGAGCAGTACTTC. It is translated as CASSYGTSGNEQYF.

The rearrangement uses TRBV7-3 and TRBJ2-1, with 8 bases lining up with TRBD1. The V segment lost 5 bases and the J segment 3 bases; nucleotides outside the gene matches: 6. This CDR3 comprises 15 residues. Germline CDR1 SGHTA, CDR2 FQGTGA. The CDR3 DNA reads TGTGCCAGCAGCCAGGGGGCGGGAAACTACAATGAGCAGTTCTTC. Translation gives CASSQGAGNYNEQFF.

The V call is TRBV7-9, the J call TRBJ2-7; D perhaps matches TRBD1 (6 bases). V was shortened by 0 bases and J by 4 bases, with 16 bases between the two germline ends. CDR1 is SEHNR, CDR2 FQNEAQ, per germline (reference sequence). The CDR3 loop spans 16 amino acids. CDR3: CASSLAEVRGTYEQYF. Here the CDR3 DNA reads TGTGCCAGCAGCTTAGCCGAAGTAAGGGGGACATACGAGCAGTACTTC.

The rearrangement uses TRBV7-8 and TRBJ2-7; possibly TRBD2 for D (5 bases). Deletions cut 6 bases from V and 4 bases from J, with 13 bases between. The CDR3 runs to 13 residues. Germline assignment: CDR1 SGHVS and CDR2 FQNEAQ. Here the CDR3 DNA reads TGTGCCAGCAGGCCAAGCGGTCTGTACGAGCAGTACTTC. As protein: CASRPSGLYEQYF.

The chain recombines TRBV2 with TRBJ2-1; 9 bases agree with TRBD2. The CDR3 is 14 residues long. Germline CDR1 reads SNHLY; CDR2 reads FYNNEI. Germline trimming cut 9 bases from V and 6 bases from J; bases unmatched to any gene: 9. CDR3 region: CARMIAGASNEQFF. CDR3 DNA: TGTGCCAGGATGATAGCGGGAGCTTCCAATGAGCAGTTCTTC.

For the CDR3, the DNA is TGTGCCAGCAGTTCTGACATACTCGGGCCCCAGCATTTT. As protein: CASSSDILGPQHF. The chain employs TRBV12-3 or TRBV12-4 and TRBJ1-5; no definite D call. V dropped 4 bases and J dropped 9 bases, with 13 bases sitting between them. CDR3 length: 13 residues.

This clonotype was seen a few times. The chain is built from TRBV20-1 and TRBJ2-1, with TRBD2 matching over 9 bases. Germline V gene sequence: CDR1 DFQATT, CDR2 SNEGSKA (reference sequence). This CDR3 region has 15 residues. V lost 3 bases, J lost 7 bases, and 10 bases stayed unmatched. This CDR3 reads CSASMAGGPGNEQFF. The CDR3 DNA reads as TGCAGTGCTAGTATGGCGGGAGGGCCGGGGAATGAGCAGTTCTTC.

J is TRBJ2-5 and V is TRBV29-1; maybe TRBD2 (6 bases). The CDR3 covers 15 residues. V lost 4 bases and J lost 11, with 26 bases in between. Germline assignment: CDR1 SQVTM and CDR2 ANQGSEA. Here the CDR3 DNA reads TGCAGCGTTGGTGATTGGGATAGCGGCGGGGAGGAGCAGTACTTC. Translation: CSVGDWDSGGEEQYF.

Written as DNA, the CDR3 is TGTGCCAGCAGAAACCCTCCGGGACTCAACAATGAGCAGTACTTC. This translates into CASRNPPGLNNEQYF. The chain recombines TRBV28 with TRBJ2-5; tentative D call: TRBD2 (6 bases). The ends were cut back, 6 bases at V and 11 bases at J, with 25 bases in the middle. The CDR3 length is 15 residues. CDR1 is MDHEN, CDR2 SYDVKM, per germline.

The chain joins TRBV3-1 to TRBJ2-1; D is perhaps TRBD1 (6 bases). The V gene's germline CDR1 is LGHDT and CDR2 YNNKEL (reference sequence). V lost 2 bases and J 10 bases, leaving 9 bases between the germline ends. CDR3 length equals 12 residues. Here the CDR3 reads CASSQSTGEQFF. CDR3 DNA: TGTGCCAGCAGCCAATCCACAGGGGAGCAGTTCTTC.

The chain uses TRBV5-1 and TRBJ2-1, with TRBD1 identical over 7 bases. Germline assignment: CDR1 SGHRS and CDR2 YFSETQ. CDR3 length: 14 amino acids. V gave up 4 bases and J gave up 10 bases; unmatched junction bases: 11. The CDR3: CASSVAPGTEEQFF. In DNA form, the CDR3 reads TGCGCCAGCAGCGTGGCCCCCGGGACAGAGGAGCAGTTCTTC.

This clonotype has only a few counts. CDR3 sequence: CASSLSPMNTEAFF. The CDR3 nucleotides read TGTGCCAGCAGTTTGTCTCCGATGAACACTGAAGCTTTCTTT. The chain links TRBV28 to TRBJ1-1; D is uncertain. In germline, CDR1 is MDHEN, CDR2 SYDVKM. CDR3 length equals 14 residues. Deletions cut 3 bases from V and 0 bases from J, with 8 bases between.

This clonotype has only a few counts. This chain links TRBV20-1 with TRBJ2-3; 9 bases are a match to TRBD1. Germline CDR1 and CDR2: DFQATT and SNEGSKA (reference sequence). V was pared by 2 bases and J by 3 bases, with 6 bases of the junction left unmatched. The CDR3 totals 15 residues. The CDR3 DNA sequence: TGCAGTGCTAGATCCCGGGACAGGGTTACAGATACGCAGTATTTT. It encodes CSARSRDRVTDTQYF.

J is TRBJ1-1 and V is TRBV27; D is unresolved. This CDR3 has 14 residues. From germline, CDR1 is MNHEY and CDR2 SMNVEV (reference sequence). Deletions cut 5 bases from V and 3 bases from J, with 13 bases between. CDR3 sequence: CASSVEGGHTEAFF. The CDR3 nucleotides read TGTGCCAGCAGTGTTGAGGGTGGTCACACTGAAGCTTTCTTT.

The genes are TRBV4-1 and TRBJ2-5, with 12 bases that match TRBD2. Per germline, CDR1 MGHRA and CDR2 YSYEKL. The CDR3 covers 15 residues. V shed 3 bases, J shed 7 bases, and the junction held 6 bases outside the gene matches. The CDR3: CASSQTTSGSGTQYF. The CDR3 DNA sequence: TGCGCCAGCAGCCAGACGACTAGCGGGAGCGGGACCCAGTACTTC.

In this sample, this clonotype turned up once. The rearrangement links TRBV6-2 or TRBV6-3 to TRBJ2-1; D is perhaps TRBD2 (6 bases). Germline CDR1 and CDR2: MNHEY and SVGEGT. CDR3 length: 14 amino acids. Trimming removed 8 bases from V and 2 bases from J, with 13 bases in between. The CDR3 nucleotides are TGTGCCAGCCAGACGGGGGTAGCCTACAATGAGCAGTTCTTC. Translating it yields CASQTGVAYNEQFF.

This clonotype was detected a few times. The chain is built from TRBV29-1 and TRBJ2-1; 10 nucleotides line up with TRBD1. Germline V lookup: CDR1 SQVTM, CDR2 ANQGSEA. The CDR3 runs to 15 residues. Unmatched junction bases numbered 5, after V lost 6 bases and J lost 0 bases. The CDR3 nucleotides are TGCAGCGTAGACAGGGGGCAAAGCTCCTACAATGAGCAGTTCTTC. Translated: CSVDRGQSSYNEQFF.

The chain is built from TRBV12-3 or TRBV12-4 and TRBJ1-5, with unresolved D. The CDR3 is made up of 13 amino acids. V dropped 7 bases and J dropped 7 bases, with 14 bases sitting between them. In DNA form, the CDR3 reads TGTGCCAGCACCCTGCGGGGAGGGCAGCCCCAGCATTTT. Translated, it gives CASTLRGGQPQHF.

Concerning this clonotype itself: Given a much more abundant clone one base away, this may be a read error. CDR3 amino acids: CASSWDGYEQYF. The CDR3, as DNA: TGTGCCAGCAGTTGGGACGGCTACGAGCAGTACTTC. The chain combines TRBV6-2 or TRBV6-3 with TRBJ2-7, with D perhaps being TRBD1 or TRBD2 (5 bases each). V gave up 4 bases and J gave up 3 bases, with 7 bases separating them. Germline V CDR1 and CDR2: MNHEY, SVGEGT. This CDR3 has 12 amino acids.

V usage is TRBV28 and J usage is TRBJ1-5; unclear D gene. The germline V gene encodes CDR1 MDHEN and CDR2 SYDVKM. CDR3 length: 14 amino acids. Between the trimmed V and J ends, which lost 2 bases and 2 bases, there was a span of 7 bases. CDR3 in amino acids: CASSLGGRNQPQHF. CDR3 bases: TGTGCCAGCAGTTTAGGAGGGCGCAATCAGCCCCAGCATTTT. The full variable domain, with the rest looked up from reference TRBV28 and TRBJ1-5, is DVKVTQSSRYLVKRTGEKVFLECVQDMDHENMFWYRQDPGLGLRLIYFSYDVKMKEKGDIPEGYSVSREKKERFSLILESASTNQTSMYLCASSLGGRNQPQHFGDGTRLSIL.

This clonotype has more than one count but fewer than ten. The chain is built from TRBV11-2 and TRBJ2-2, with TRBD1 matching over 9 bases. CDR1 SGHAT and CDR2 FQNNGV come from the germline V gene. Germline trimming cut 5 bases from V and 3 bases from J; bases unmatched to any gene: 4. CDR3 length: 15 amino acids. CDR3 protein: CASSPWDRDTGELFF. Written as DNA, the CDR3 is TGTGCCAGCAGCCCCTGGGACAGGGACACCGGGGAGCTGTTTTTT.

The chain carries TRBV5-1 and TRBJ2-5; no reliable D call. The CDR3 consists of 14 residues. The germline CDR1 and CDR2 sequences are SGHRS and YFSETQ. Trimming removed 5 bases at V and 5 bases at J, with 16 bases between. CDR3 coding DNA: TGCGCCAGCAGTTCGACATCCGTTCGGGAGACCCAGTACTTC. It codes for CASSSTSVRETQYF.

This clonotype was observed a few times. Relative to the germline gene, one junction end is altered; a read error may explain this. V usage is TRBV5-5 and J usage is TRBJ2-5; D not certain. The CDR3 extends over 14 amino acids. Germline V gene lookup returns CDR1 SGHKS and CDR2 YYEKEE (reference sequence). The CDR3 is CASSLAQSPETQYF. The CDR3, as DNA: TGTGCCAGCAGTTTGGCCCAGAGTCCCGAGACCCAGTACTTC.